Below, 17 T cell receptor beta chains from the same sample are listed, as sequenced in a study of cytomegalovirus exposure and HLA in healthy donors. The PCR used 60 Vbeta and 13 Jbeta primers. The repertoire was sequenced with immunoSEQ multiplex PCR; TCRdb's copy has only in-frame clones and lacks some. The sample table includes some 72,000 clones. Sequenced input: PBMCs. These receptors all come from a man in his forties in good health and CMV-seronegative.

The gene calls are TRBV27 and TRBJ1-2; weak D call: TRBD1 (5 bases). The V gene lost 2 bases and the J gene lost 8 bases, with 21 bases spanning the gap. Germline-derived CDR1 and CDR2 are MNHEY and SMNVEV (reference sequence). The CDR3 extends over 16 amino acids. In DNA form, the CDR3 reads TGTGCCAGCAGTTTAATATCGGTGGGGCTTCCTTTCGGCTACACCTTC. This sequence encodes CASSLISVGLPFGYTF.

The gene calls are TRBV7-9 and TRBJ1-6; no clear D. There are 16 residues in the CDR3. V gave up 1 base and J gave up 7 bases, with 14 bases separating them. Per germline, CDR1 SEHNR and CDR2 FQNEAQ (reference sequence). CDR3 amino acids: CASSLDLSGLNSPLHF. CDR3 sequence (DNA): TGTGCCAGCAGCTTAGACCTAAGCGGTTTAAATTCACCCCTCCACTTT.

The J gene is TRBJ2-7, the V gene TRBV5-1; 12 bases agree with TRBD2. The CDR3 has 15 residues. From germline, CDR1 is SGHRS and CDR2 YFSETQ. The trim removed 0 bases at V and 5 bases at J, leaving 3 bases unmatched. The CDR3, as DNA: TGCGCCAGCAGCTTGGCCCTAGCGGGAGGGGACGAGCAGTACTTC. This translates into CASSLALAGGDEQYF.

The chain uses TRBV7-9 and TRBJ2-7; D gene ambiguous. Germline V CDR1 and CDR2: SEHNR, FQNEAQ (reference sequence). Trimming cost V 7 bases and J 2 bases, with 12 bases left between them. This CDR3 has 13 amino acids. For the CDR3, the DNA is TGTGCCAGCACGATGACTGGAACCTACGAGCAGTACTTC. It encodes CASTMTGTYEQYF.

The chain carries TRBV7-8 and TRBJ2-7, with a tentative D call TRBD2 (5 bases). The CDR3 totals 18 residues. Germline CDR1 SGHVS, CDR2 FQNEAQ. The V gene lost 0 bases and the J gene lost 3 bases, with 21 bases spanning the gap. CDR3 protein: CASSLAGLAGLEDYEQYF. CDR3 in DNA: TGTGCCAGCAGCTTAGCAGGGTTGGCGGGCCTTGAGGACTACGAGCAGTACTTC.

V usage is TRBV29-1 and J usage is TRBJ2-1; 7 bases align to TRBD2. The CDR3 spans 13 residues. In germline, CDR1 is SQVTM, CDR2 ANQGSEA. CDR3 sequence: CTITRGSYNEQFF. CDR3 DNA sequence: TGCACTATCACGCGGGGGTCCTACAATGAGCAGTTCTTC.

The V gene is TRBV4-2, the J gene TRBJ2-6; 10 nucleotides match TRBD2. The CDR3 covers 16 residues. CDR1 is LGHNA and CDR2 is YNFKEQ in the germline V gene. V was pared by 0 bases and J by 13 bases, with 9 bases of the junction left unmatched. The CDR3 DNA sequence: TGTGCCAGCAGCCAAGATCCCAGCGGGGGGGCTGTAGTCCTGACTTTC. It specifies CASSQDPSGGAVVLTF.

The chain combines TRBV18 with TRBJ2-7; tentatively, D is TRBD1 (6 bases). Trimming removed 4 bases at V and 2 bases at J, with 9 bases between. Per the germline V gene, CDR1 is KGHSH and CDR2 is LQKENI. The CDR3 runs to 13 residues. The CDR3 spells CASSLQGAYEQYF. The CDR3 nucleotides read TGTGCCAGCTCACTACAGGGAGCCTACGAGCAGTACTTC.

The CDR3 spells CASSLYRGEAFF. Here the CDR3 DNA reads TGTGCCAGCAGTTTATATAGGGGTGAAGCTTTCTTT. The genes are TRBV28 and TRBJ1-1, with D possibly being TRBD1 (5 bases). CDR1 is MDHEN, CDR2 SYDVKM, per germline. CDR3 size: 12 residues. V was pared by 1 base and J by 7 bases, with 7 bases between. Full variable domain (remainder filled in from reference TRBV28 and TRBJ1-1): DVKVTQSSRYLVKRTGEKVFLECVQDMDHENMFWYRQDPGLGLRLIYFSYDVKMKEKGDIPEGYSVSREKKERFSLILESASTNQTSMYLCASSLYRGEAFFGQGTRLTVV.

This chain connects TRBV19 to TRBJ2-3; a possible D gene is TRBD2 (5 bases). V lost 6 bases and J lost 2, with 9 bases in between. The CDR3 spans 13 residues. Germline V gene lookup returns CDR1 LNHDA and CDR2 SQIVND (reference sequence). This CDR3 reads CASRFRDTDTQYF. For the CDR3, the DNA is TGTGCCAGTAGGTTTCGGGACACAGATACGCAGTATTTT.

This chain links TRBV2 with TRBJ1-6; D may be TRBD1 (5 bases). With 4 bases removed from V and 7 bases from J, the gap between germline ends came to 14 bases. This CDR3 comprises 15 residues. Germline V lookup: CDR1 SNHLY, CDR2 FYNNEI. In nucleotides, the CDR3 is TGTGCCAGCAGTGTACGGCAGGGTGGCAATTCACCCCTCCACTTT. This translates into CASSVRQGGNSPLHF.

This clone is called medium-sized based on its frequency. The rearrangement links TRBV19 to TRBJ2-7, with D maybe TRBD2 (6 bases). This CDR3 is 14 amino acids long. V shed 5 bases and J shed 6 bases, with 17 bases lying between them. Looked up from germline, CDR1 is LNHDA and CDR2 is SQIVND (reference sequence). The CDR3: CASSVKEGLVEQYF. The CDR3 DNA reads TGTGCCAGTAGTGTCAAGGAGGGGCTGGTCGAGCAGTACTTC.

This chain joins TRBV6-4 and TRBJ2-1; 8 bases line up with TRBD2. Germline CDR1 is MRHNA and CDR2 is SNTAGT. The length of the CDR3 is 15 residues. Trimming cost V 8 bases and J 9 bases; bases outside gene matches: 15. CDR3 nucleotides: TGTGCCAGCGAAGATAGACGCGGGAGGTGTCTTGAGCAGTTCTTC. Translation gives CASEDRRGRCLEQFF.

V usage is TRBV5-6 and J usage is TRBJ2-5; tentatively, D is TRBD1 (5 bases). The germline V and J ends were trimmed by 5 bases and 1 base, with 15 bases remaining between them. The germline gives CDR1 SGHDT, CDR2 YYEEEE. The CDR3 runs to 15 residues. The CDR3 bases are TGTGCCAGCAGAGCTTGGATCCAGGGCCAAGAGACCCAGTACTTC. Its protein is CASRAWIQGQETQYF.

V is TRBV28 and J is TRBJ2-1; 9 bases fit TRBD1. V lost 5 bases and J lost 12; bases outside the gene matches: 17. This CDR3 has 16 amino acids. The germline V gene has CDR1 MDHEN and CDR2 SYDVKM. The CDR3 loop is CASSGTRPGTGRGQFF. The CDR3 coding sequence is TGTGCCAGCAGTGGAACTCGTCCCGGGACAGGGCGGGGGCAGTTCTTC.

The J gene is TRBJ1-2, the V gene TRBV5-4, with D uncertain. The length of the CDR3 is 14 residues. Germline V gene data show CDR1 as SGHNT and CDR2 as YYREEE (reference sequence). Trimming cost V 7 bases and J 6 bases, with 19 bases left between them. DNA of the CDR3: TGTGCCAGCGCCCTGATCCACAGTACGGATGGCTACACCTTC. Protein product: CASALIHSTDGYTF.

V usage is TRBV10-1 and J usage is TRBJ1-4, with TRBD1 as a possible D gene (5 bases). V lost 8 bases and J lost 7, with 14 bases in between. Germline-derived CDR1 and CDR2 are WNHNN and SYGVQD (reference sequence). The CDR3 contains 13 residues. CDR3 in DNA: TGCGCCAGCGTATGGACACAATCTGAAAAACTGTTTTTT. Protein: CASVWTQSEKLFF.